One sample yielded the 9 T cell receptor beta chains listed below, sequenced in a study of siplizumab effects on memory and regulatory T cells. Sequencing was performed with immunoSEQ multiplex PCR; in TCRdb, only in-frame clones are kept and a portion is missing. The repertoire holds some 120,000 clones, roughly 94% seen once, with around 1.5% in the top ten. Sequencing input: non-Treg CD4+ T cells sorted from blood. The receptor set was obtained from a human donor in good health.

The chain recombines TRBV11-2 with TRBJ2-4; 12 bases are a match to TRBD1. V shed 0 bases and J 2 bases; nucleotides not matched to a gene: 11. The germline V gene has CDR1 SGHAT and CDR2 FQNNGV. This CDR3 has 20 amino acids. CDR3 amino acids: CASSLDGTGGSRISKNIQYF. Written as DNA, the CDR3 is TGTGCCAGCAGCTTAGATGGGACAGGGGGCTCAAGAATTTCCAAAAACATTCAGTACTTC.

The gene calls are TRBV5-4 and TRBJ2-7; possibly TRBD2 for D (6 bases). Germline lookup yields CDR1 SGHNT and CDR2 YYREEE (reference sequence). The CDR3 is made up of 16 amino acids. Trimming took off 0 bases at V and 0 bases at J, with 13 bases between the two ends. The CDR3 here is CASSLGGITGSYEQYF. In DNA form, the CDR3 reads TGTGCCAGCAGCTTGGGCGGGATAACCGGCTCCTACGAGCAGTACTTC.

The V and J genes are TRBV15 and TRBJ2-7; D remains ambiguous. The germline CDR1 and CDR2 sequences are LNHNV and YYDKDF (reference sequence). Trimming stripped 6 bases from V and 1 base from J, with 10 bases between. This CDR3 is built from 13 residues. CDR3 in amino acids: CATRPSASYEQYF. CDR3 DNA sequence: TGTGCCACCAGGCCCTCGGCTTCCTACGAGCAGTACTTC.

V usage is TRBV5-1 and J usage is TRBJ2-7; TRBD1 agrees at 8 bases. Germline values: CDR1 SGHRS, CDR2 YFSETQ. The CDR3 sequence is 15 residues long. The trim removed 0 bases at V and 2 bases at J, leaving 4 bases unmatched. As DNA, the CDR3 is TGCGCCAGCAGCTTGGCGCCGGGACAGGCCTACGAGCAGTACTTC. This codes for CASSLAPGQAYEQYF.

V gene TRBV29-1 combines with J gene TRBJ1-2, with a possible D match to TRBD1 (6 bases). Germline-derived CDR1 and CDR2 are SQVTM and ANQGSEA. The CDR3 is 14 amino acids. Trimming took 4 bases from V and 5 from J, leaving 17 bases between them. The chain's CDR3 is CSVAGTPGRYGYTF. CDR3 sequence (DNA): TGCAGCGTTGCTGGGACACCTGGACGGTATGGCTACACCTTC.

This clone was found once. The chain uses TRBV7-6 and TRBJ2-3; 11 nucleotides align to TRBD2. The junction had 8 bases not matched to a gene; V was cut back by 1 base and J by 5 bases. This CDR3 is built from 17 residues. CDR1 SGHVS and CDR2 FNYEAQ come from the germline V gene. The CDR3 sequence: CASSLGSSGRPGDTQYF. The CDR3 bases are TGTGCCAGCAGCTTAGGCTCTAGCGGGAGGCCGGGAGATACGCAGTATTTT. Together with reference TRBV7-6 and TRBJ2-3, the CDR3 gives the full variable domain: GAGVSQSPRYKVTKRGQDVALRCDPISGHVSLYWYRQALGQGPEFLTYFNYEAQQDKSGLPNDRFSAERPEGSISTLTIQRTEQRDSAMYRCASSLGSSGRPGDTQYFGPGTRLTVL.

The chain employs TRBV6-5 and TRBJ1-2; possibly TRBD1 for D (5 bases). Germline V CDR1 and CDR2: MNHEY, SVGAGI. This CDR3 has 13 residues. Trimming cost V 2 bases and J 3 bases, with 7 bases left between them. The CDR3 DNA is TGTGCCAGCAGTTACGGGGGTGACTATGGCTACACCTTC. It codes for CASSYGGDYGYTF.

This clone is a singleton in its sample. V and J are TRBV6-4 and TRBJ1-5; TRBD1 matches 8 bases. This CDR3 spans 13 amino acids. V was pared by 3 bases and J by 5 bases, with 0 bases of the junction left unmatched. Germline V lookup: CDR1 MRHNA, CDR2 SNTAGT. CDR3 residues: CASSEQGDQPQHF. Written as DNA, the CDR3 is TGTGCCAGCAGTGAACAGGGGGATCAGCCCCAGCATTTT.

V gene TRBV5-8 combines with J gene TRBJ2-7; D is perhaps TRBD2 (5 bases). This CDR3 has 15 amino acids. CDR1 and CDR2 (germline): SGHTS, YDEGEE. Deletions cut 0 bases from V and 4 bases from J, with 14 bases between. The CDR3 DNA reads TGTGCCAGCAGCTTGGAATTGGCTAGCCGATACGAGCAGTACTTC. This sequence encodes CASSLELASRYEQYF.